Shown below are 32 T cell receptor beta chains from a single sample sequenced in a study of T-cell reconstitution after alpha-beta-depleted transplantation in children. Unique molecular identifiers were incorporated during preparation of the TCRbeta library. TCRdb reanalysed the PCR reads using MiXCR and keeps one entry per CDR3 protein. The sample holds 400,000 to 450,000 distinct CDR3 sequences, 43% seen once. Source: PBMCs, taken before TCRalphabeta/CD19-depleted stem cell transplant. The receptor source for this set is a girl aged 2 to 10 with aplastic anemia, due to receive a stem cell transplant.

The V call is TRBV29-1, the J call TRBJ2-5; D is possibly TRBD2 (5 bases). The CDR3 covers 13 residues. V dropped 5 bases and J dropped 3 bases, with 13 bases sitting between them. Germline V lookup: CDR1 SQVTM, CDR2 ANQGSEA. CDR3 DNA: TGCAGCGTTTCGGGGAACGGAGAAGAGACCCAGTACTTC. Residues: CSVSGNGEETQYF.

For the CDR3, the DNA is TGTGCCAGCAGCGCCGGGAGAGGGACAGATACGCAGTATTTT. It yields the protein CASSAGRGTDTQYF. V usage is TRBV9 and J usage is TRBJ2-3; maybe TRBD2 (6 bases). The CDR3 extends over 14 amino acids. V gave up 3 bases and J gave up 3 bases, with 11 bases separating them. Looked up from germline, CDR1 is SGDLS and CDR2 is YYNGEE.

This clonotype turned up a few times. The chain employs TRBV4-1 and TRBJ2-5, with D unclear. CDR3 length: 13 residues. V dropped 6 bases and J dropped 5 bases, with 13 bases sitting between them. Germline CDR1 reads MGHRA; CDR2 reads YSYEKL. CDR3 nucleotide sequence: TGCGCCAGCAGGTCCCCTATCGCGGAGACCCAGTACTTC. The encoded protein is CASRSPIAETQYF.

V usage is TRBV10-3 and J usage is TRBJ1-2, with no clear D. V dropped 4 bases and J dropped 2 bases, with 14 bases sitting between them. The CDR3 is 15 amino acids. Germline CDR1 ENHRY, CDR2 SYGVKD. CDR3 protein: CAISAVGLRNYGYTF. The CDR3 DNA reads TGTGCCATCAGTGCAGTTGGATTACGGAACTATGGCTACACCTTC.

This clonotype appeared a single time. The chain couples TRBV20-1 to TRBJ2-5; 11 positions agree with TRBD2. CDR3 length equals 14 residues. V dropped 5 bases and J dropped 5; count of bases not matched to a gene: 7. Germline CDR1 reads DFQATT; CDR2 reads SNEGSKA (reference sequence). The CDR3 bases are TGCAGTGCTGGTAGCGGGGGGGCCGGGGAGACCCAGTACTTC. Its translation is CSAGSGGAGETQYF.

V and J are TRBV25-1 and TRBJ1-3; D unresolved. The V end lost 5 bases, the J end lost 0 bases, and 11 bases lay between the germline ends. This CDR3 spans 15 amino acids. Germline V CDR1 and CDR2: MGHDK, SYGVNS. The CDR3 spells CASSPGLFSGNTIYF. CDR3 coding DNA: TGTGCCAGCAGTCCTGGACTCTTCTCTGGAAACACCATATATTTT. The full variable domain, rest sourced from reference TRBV25-1 and TRBJ1-3, is EADIYQTPRYLVIGTGKKITLECSQTMGHDKMYWYQQDPGMELHLIHYSYGVNSTEKGDLSSESTVSRIRTEHFPLTLESARPSHTSQYLCASSPGLFSGNTIYFGEGSWLTVV.

This clonotype turned up a few times. The V call is TRBV24-1, the J call TRBJ2-1; weak D call: TRBD2 (6 bases). CDR1 and CDR2 (germline): KGHDR, SFDVKD. The CDR3 totals 15 residues. V shed 3 bases and J shed 3 bases, with 11 bases lying between them. CDR3 residues: CATSDPGLNYNEQFF. CDR3 nucleotide sequence: TGTGCCACCAGTGATCCGGGACTGAACTACAATGAGCAGTTCTTC.

This chain links TRBV28 with TRBJ2-3; D unclear. The length of the CDR3 is 12 residues. Looked up from germline, CDR1 is MDHEN and CDR2 is SYDVKM. V lost 6 bases and J lost 4, with 8 bases in between. This CDR3 is CASSQQPDTQYF. CDR3 DNA sequence: TGTGCCAGCAGCCAACAGCCAGATACGCAGTATTTT.

The CDR3: CSVGTSGGGNEQFF. Here the CDR3 DNA reads TGCAGCGTCGGGACTAGCGGGGGTGGAAATGAGCAGTTCTTC. The J gene is TRBJ2-1, the V gene TRBV29-1, with 14 bases identical to TRBD2. The CDR3 extends over 14 amino acids. Germline V CDR1 and CDR2: SQVTM, ANQGSEA. V lost 6 bases to trimming and J lost 7 bases; unmatched junction nucleotides: 5.

V is TRBV5-6 and J is TRBJ2-7; a possible D gene is TRBD1 (7 bases). V was clipped by 4 bases and J by 7 bases, with 33 bases between them. CDR1 and CDR2 from the germline V gene are SGHDT and YYEEEE. CDR3 size: 19 residues. The CDR3 is CASSLAGTADLASLREQYF. CDR3 nucleotide sequence: TGTGCCAGCAGCCTGGCCGGGACAGCGGACCTAGCGAGCTTGCGGGAGCAGTACTTC.

This clonotype was picked up a small number of times. V usage is TRBV25-1 and J usage is TRBJ2-5, with D hard to call. Trimming removed 2 bases from V and 2 bases from J, with 9 bases in between. CDR1 and CDR2 from the germline V gene are MGHDK and SYGVNS. The CDR3 totals 14 residues. CDR3 DNA sequence: TGTGCCAGCAGTGAAGCCCAGGAGCAAGAGACCCAGTACTTC. It translates to CASSEAQEQETQYF.

This clonotype came up a few times. The chain employs TRBV27 and TRBJ2-3; no clear D gene. The CDR3 spans 14 residues. V lost 6 bases, J lost 0 bases, and 10 bases lay in between. Looked up from germline, CDR1 is MNHEY and CDR2 is SMNVEV (reference sequence). CDR3 DNA: TGTGCCAGCAGCCCTGGATTCAGCACAGATACGCAGTATTTT. Translated: CASSPGFSTDTQYF.

In its sample, this clonotype was seen a few times. J is TRBJ1-5 and V is TRBV7-8, with D uncertain. Germline CDR1 and CDR2: SGHVS and FQNEAQ. This CDR3 comprises 14 residues. V was shortened by 4 bases and J by 0 bases, with 7 bases between the two germline ends. CDR3 sequence: CASSWAGSNQPQHF. The CDR3, as DNA: TGTGCCAGCAGCTGGGCGGGTAGCAATCAGCCCCAGCATTTT.

The rearrangement links TRBV6-5 to TRBJ1-2; TRBD1 matches 10 bases. V dropped 0 bases and J dropped 3; count of bases not matched to a gene: 7. Germline V gene sequence: CDR1 MNHEY, CDR2 SVGAGI. The CDR3 spans 17 residues. The CDR3 DNA reads TGTGCCAGCAGTTACTCCGTGGGACAGGGGAATTACTATGGCTACACCTTC. It is translated as CASSYSVGQGNYYGYTF.

This clonotype was seen more than once but under ten times. This chain uses TRBV12-3 or TRBV12-4 with TRBJ1-2; TRBD1 aligns across 12 bases. Germline trimming cut 6 bases from V and 13 bases from J; bases unmatched to any gene: 6. The CDR3 is 12 residues long. CDR3 sequence reads: CASRPGQGAITF. The CDR3 DNA is TGTGCCAGCAGGCCGGGACAGGGGGCTATCACCTTC.

V usage is TRBV15 and J usage is TRBJ1-4, with 7 bases that match TRBD1. Germline V gives CDR1 LNHNV, CDR2 YYDKDF (reference sequence). This CDR3 is built from 14 residues. J lost 8 bases, V lost 8 bases, and 11 bases had no gene match. CDR3 loop: CATGHRGQEEKLFF. The CDR3 DNA reads TGTGCCACCGGCCACAGGGGTCAGGAAGAAAAACTGTTTTTT. Supplemented by reference TRBV15 and TRBJ1-4, the full variable domain reads DAMVIQNPRYQVTQFGKPVTLSCSQTLNHNVMYWYQQKSSQAPKLLFHYYDKDFNNEADTPDNFQSRRPNTSFCFLDIRSPGLGDTAMYLCATGHRGQEEKLFFGSGTQLSVL.

The CDR3 coding sequence is TGTGCCATCACCTTCGACAGGGCGAACACTGAAGCTTTCTTT. It codes for CAITFDRANTEAFF. The chain joins TRBV10-3 to TRBJ1-1; 7 bases are shared with TRBD1. Germline trimming cut 7 bases from V and 1 base from J; bases unmatched to any gene: 6. The CDR3 sequence is 14 residues long. Germline CDR1 reads ENHRY; CDR2 reads SYGVKD.

This clonotype was seen a few times. V is TRBV27 and J is TRBJ2-4, with D unresolved. The CDR3 is 14 residues long. Germline V gene lookup returns CDR1 MNHEY and CDR2 SMNVEV (reference sequence). Trimming pared 2 bases from V and 0 bases from J, leaving 5 bases between. The CDR3 region is CASSLGLAKNIQYF. As DNA, the CDR3 is TGTGCCAGCAGTTTAGGCTTAGCCAAAAACATTCAGTACTTC.

This clonotype was counted many times. The chain employs TRBV30 and TRBJ1-6; D is possibly TRBD1 (6 bases). Trimming took 3 bases from V and 8 from J, leaving 11 bases between them. This CDR3 region has 13 residues. CDR1 and CDR2 from the germline V gene are GTSNPN and SVGIG (reference sequence). CDR3: CAWRQGEDSPLHF. The CDR3 DNA sequence: TGTGCCTGGAGACAGGGTGAGGATTCACCCCTCCACTTT.

The J gene is TRBJ2-1, the V gene TRBV20-1; 8 bases agree with TRBD2. The V segment lost 5 bases and the J segment 2 bases; nucleotides outside the gene matches: 11. The CDR3 is 16 residues long. Germline values: CDR1 DFQATT, CDR2 SNEGSKA (reference sequence). CDR3 loop: CSAPSGRAAPYNEQFF. The CDR3 region has the DNA TGCAGTGCTCCTTCCGGGAGGGCCGCCCCCTACAATGAGCAGTTCTTC.

This clonotype was seen at least ten times. The J gene is TRBJ1-1, the V gene TRBV27; TRBD1 aligns across 8 bases. Germline V gives CDR1 MNHEY, CDR2 SMNVEV (reference sequence). There are 17 residues in the CDR3. Trimming took 6 bases from V and 0 from J; bases not matched to a gene: 12. The CDR3 nucleotides are TGTGCCAGCAGGAGGGGGGCGGCAGGGGGCGTGAACACTGAAGCTTTCTTT. Protein: CASRRGAAGGVNTEAFF.

This clonotype came up a few times. The CDR3 coding sequence is TGTGCCAGCAGTGCGAAGGAGATTGGGCCCCAGCATTTT. It is translated as CASSAKEIGPQHF. V is TRBV6-1 and J is TRBJ1-5; D gene unclear. Germline assignment: CDR1 MNHNS and CDR2 SASEGT. Trimming stripped 4 bases from V and 9 bases from J, with 13 bases between. The CDR3 extends over 13 amino acids.

In this sample, this clonotype turned up many times. This chain connects TRBV5-5 to TRBJ2-2; D is perhaps TRBD1 (6 bases). V lost 2 bases and J lost 5, with 10 bases in between. The CDR3 extends over 14 amino acids. The V gene's germline CDR1 is SGHKS and CDR2 YYEKEE (reference sequence). Here the CDR3 DNA reads TGTGCCAGCAGCTTAAACAGGGAAACCGGGGAGCTGTTTTTT. Protein sequence: CASSLNRETGELFF.

The J gene is TRBJ1-1, the V gene TRBV20-1; D not certain. CDR1 DFQATT and CDR2 SNEGSKA come from the germline V gene (reference sequence). CDR3 length: 11 residues. V lost 5 bases to trimming and J lost 1 base, with 5 bases between them. The CDR3 DNA sequence: TGCAGTGCTTGGAAGAACACTGAAGCTTTCTTT. Translated: CSAWKNTEAFF.

In this sample, this clonotype turned up a few times. The chain has TRBV11-3 and TRBJ2-7; 10 nucleotides match TRBD1. Germline V gene lookup returns CDR1 SGHNT and CDR2 YENEEA. This CDR3 has 15 amino acids. The V segment lost 5 bases and the J segment 5 bases; nucleotides outside the gene matches: 9. The CDR3 sequence is CASSPGGTGDHEQYF. The CDR3 DNA reads as TGTGCCAGCAGCCCAGGAGGGACAGGGGACCACGAGCAGTACTTC. The variable domain in full, completed from reference TRBV11-3 and TRBJ2-7, reads EAGVVQSPRYKIIEKKQPVAFWCNPISGHNTLYWYLQNLGQGPELLIRYENEEAVDDSQLPKDRFSAERLKGVDSTLKIQPAELGDSAVYLCASSPGGTGDHEQYFGPGTRLTVT.

The chain combines TRBV7-9 with TRBJ2-3; 8 bases are a match to TRBD2. The CDR3 loop spans 17 amino acids. The germline CDR1 and CDR2 sequences are SEHNR and FQNEAQ (reference sequence). With 1 base clipped from V and 3 bases from J, the junction kept 9 bases outside the gene matches. The DNA of the CDR3 is TGTGCCAGCAGCTTAGGTCCCGGGGGGGCCGAAACAGATACGCAGTATTTT. It is translated as CASSLGPGGAETDTQYF.

This clonotype has a handful of counts. This chain links TRBV12-2 with TRBJ2-7; the table names TRBD2, a call not compared with the DNA. TRBV12-2 is deemed a pseudogene. This CDR3 contains 15 residues. The CDR3 coding sequence is TGTGCAAGTCGCTTCCGAGATAGCGGCTCCTACGAGCAGTACTTC. Translating it yields CASRFRDSGSYEQYF.

The chain has TRBV25-1 and TRBJ2-7, with 13 bases lining up with TRBD2. Germline CDR1 reads MGHDK; CDR2 reads SYGVNS. This CDR3 contains 13 residues. The trim removed 10 bases at V and 5 bases at J, leaving 5 bases unmatched. This CDR3 is CATGLAGANEQYF. Here the CDR3 DNA reads TGTGCCACCGGACTAGCGGGAGCTAACGAGCAGTACTTC.

The chain couples TRBV6-5 to TRBJ2-1; TRBD1 might be the D (6 bases). The germline V gene encodes CDR1 MNHEY and CDR2 SVGAGI. The V end was cut by 4 bases, the J end by 0 bases, with 19 bases between. The CDR3 length is 18 residues. As DNA, the CDR3 is TGTGCCAGCAGTTTAGGGGGACCCGACCAGAGCTCCTACAATGAGCAGTTCTTC. Residues: CASSLGGPDQSSYNEQFF.

The gene calls are TRBV7-2 and TRBJ1-1; D is ambiguous. Germline-derived CDR1 and CDR2 are SGHTA and FQGNSA. The CDR3 covers 13 residues. V was cut by 0 bases and J by 7 bases, with 9 bases left in between. The chain's CDR3 is CASSLAPVLEAFF. The CDR3 region has the DNA TGTGCCAGCAGCTTAGCGCCGGTCCTTGAAGCTTTCTTT.

This clonotype showed up just a few times. The J gene is TRBJ1-2, the V gene TRBV6-1; 7 positions agree with TRBD1. The CDR3 has 15 residues. Germline loops: CDR1 MNHNS, CDR2 SASEGT. Germline trimming cut 0 bases from V and 8 bases from J; bases unmatched to any gene: 9. The CDR3 sequence: CASSEALQGVMGYTF. CDR3 bases: TGTGCCAGCAGTGAAGCGTTGCAGGGGGTGATGGGCTACACCTTC.

This clonotype appeared many times. The rearrangement links TRBV5-8 to TRBJ1-5; D gene uncertain. This CDR3 region has 12 residues. Trimming stripped 2 bases from V and 7 bases from J, with 7 bases between. The germline V gene has CDR1 SGHTS and CDR2 YDEGEE. The CDR3 DNA sequence: TGTGCCAGCAGCTTTGAATGGCAGCCCCAGCATTTT. Amino acid sequence: CASSFEWQPQHF.